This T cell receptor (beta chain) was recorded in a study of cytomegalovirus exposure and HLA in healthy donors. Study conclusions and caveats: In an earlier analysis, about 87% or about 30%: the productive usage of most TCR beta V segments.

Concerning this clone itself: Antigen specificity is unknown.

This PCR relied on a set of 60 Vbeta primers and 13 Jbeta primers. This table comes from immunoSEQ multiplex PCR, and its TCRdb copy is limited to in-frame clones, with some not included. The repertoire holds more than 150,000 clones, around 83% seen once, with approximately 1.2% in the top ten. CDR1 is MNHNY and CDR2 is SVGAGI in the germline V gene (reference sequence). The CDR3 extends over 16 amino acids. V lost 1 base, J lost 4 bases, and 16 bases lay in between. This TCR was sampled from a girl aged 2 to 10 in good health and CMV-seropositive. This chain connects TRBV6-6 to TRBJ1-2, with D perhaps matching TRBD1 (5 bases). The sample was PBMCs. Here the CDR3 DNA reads TGTGCCAGCAGTTACTTGACATCAACGGGGGTCTATGGCTACACCTTC. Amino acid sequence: CASSYLTSTGVYGYTF.